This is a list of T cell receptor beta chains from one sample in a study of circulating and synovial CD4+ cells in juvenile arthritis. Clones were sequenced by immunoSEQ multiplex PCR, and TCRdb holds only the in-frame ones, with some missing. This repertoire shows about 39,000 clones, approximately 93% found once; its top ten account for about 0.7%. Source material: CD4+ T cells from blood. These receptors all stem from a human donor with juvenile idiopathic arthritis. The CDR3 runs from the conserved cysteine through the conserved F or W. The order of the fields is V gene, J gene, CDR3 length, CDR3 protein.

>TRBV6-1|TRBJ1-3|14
CASSYTGDGNTIYF
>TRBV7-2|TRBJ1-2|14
CASSFRRSNYGYTF
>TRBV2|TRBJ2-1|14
CASSGGTIVGEQFF
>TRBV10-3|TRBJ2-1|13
CAISEAERDEQFF
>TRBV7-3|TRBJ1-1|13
CASSLTPNTEAFF
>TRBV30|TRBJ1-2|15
CAWSPRGSRDYGYTF
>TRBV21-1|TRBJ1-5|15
CASSKGQGLNQPQHF
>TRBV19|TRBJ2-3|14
CASRDRGSTDTQYF
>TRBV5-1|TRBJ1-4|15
CASSLGDRVVEKLFF
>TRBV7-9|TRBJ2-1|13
CASSLVQGIGQFF
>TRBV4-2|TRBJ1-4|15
CASSQDDRAKEKLFF
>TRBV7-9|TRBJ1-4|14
CASSLGDSNEKLFF
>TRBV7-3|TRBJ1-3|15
CASSTKPGTGNTIYF
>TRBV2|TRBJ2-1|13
CASRRTGSNEQFF
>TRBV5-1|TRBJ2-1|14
CASSLGGELNEQFF
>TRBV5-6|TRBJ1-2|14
CASSLGRSSYGYTF
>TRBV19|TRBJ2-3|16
CASSSWRQARSDTQYF
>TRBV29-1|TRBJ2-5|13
CSVGDRVGETQYF
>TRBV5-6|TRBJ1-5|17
CASSLRLTGEGNQPQHF
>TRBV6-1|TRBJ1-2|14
CASSAQSQEVGYTF
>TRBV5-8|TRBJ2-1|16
CASSTGLAAFYNEQFF
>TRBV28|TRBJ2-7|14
CASTSGTSGYEQYF
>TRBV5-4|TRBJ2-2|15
CASSLVAGAPGELFF
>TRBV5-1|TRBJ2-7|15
CASRKDREGSYEQYF
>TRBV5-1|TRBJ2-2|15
CASSLAGQGTGELFF
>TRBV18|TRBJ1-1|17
CASSPNTPRGTNTEAFF
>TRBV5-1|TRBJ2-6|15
CASSLEGTGANVLTF
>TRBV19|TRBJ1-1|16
CAILPRAYNRNTEAFF
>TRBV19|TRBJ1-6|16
CASREGLSSYNSPLHF
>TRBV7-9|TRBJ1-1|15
CASTHSDRLNTEAFF
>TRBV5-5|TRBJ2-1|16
CASSFRNGGPHNEQFF